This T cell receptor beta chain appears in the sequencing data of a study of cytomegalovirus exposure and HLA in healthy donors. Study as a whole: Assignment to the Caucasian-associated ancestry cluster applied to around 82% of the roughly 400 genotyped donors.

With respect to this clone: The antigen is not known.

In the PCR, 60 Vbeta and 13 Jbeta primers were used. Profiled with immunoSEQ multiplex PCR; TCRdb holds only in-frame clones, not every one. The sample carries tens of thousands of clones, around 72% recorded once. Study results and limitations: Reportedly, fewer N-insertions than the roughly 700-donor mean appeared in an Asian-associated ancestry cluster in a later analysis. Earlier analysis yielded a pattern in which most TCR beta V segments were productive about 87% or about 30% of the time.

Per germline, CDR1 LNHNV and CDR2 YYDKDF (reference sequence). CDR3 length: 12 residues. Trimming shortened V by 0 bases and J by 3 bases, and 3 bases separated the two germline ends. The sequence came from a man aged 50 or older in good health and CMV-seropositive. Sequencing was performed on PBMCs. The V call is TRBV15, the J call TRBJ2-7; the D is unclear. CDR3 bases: TGTGCCACCAGCAGAGATCGCTACGAGCAGTACTTC. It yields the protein CATSRDRYEQYF.